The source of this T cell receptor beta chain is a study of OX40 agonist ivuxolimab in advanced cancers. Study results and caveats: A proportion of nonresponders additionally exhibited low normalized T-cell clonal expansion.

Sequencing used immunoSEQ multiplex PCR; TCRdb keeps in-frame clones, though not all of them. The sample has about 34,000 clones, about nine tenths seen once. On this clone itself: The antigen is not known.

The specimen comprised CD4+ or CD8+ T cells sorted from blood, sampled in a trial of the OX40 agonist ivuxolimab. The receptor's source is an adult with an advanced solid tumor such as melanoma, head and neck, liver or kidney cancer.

CDR3 protein: CASSLTGAGRGNEQFF. CDR3 in DNA: TGTGCCAGCAGCTTGACGGGGGCCGGGAGAGGTAATGAGCAGTTCTTC. The chain combines TRBV7-3 with TRBJ2-1; either TRBD1 or TRBD2 may fit D (6 bases each). The CDR3 is 16 residues long. Germline CDR1 is SGHTA and CDR2 is FQGTGA. The V gene lost 3 bases and the J gene lost 7 bases, with 19 bases spanning the gap.